Sequencing of this T cell receptor beta chain was carried out in a study of radiotherapy plus CTLA-4 blockade in lung cancer. Broader study findings: Subsequent to radiotherapy plus ipilimumab, tumor-derived TCR clones underwent expansion in blood.

The table came from immunoSEQ multiplex PCR; TCRdb's copy has only in-frame clones and leaves some out. The sample lists tens of thousands of clones; 85% to 90% were seen once. Regarding this clone: Its antigen remains unidentified.

Sequenced material: peripheral blood, taken from a patient treated with radiotherapy plus ipilimumab. The sequence derives from a human donor with non-small cell lung cancer who had stable disease on radiotherapy plus ipilimumab.

CDR3: CASSPEGSRYGYTF. The DNA for the CDR3 is TGCGCCAGCAGCCCTGAGGGTTCTCGCTATGGCTACACCTTC. The chain recombines TRBV5-1 with TRBJ1-2; unclear D gene. Germline CDR1 reads SGHRS; CDR2 reads YFSETQ. CDR3 length: 14 residues. Trimming took 4 bases from V and 4 from J, leaving 14 bases between them.